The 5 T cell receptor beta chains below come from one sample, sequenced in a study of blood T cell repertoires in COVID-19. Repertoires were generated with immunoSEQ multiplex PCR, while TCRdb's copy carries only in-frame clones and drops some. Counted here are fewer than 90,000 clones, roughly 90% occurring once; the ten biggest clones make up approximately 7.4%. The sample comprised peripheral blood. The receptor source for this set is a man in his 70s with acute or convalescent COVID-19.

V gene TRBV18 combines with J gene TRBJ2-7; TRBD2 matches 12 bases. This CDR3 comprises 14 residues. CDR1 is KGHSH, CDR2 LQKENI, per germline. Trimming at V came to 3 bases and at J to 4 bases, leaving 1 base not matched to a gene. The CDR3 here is CASSPGTSGYEQYF. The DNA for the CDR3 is TGTGCCAGCTCACCCGGGACTAGCGGGTACGAGCAGTACTTC. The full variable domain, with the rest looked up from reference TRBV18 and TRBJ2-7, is NAGVMQNPRHLVRRRGQEARLRCSPMKGHSHVYWYRQLPEEGLKFMVYLQKENIIDESGMPKERFSAEFPKEGPSILRIQQVVRGDSAAYFCASSPGTSGYEQYFGPGTRLTVT.

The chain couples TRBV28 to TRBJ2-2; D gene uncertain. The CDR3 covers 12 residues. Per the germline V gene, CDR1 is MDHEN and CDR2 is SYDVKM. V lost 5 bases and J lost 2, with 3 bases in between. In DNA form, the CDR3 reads TGTGCCAGCAGTCGTAACACCGGGGAGCTGTTTTTT. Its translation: CASSRNTGELFF.

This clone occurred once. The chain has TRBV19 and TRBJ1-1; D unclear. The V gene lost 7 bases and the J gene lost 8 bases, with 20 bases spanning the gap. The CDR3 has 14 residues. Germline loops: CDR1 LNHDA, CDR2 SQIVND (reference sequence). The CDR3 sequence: CASKLPGRSEEAFF. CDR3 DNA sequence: TGTGCCAGTAAACTACCCGGGAGGAGCGAGGAAGCTTTCTTT.

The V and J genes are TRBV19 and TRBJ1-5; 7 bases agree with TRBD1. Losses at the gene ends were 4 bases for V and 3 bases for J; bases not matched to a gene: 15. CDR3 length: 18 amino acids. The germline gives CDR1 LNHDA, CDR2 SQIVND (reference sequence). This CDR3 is CASSTQKNRGATNQPQHF. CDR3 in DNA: TGTGCCAGTAGTACCCAGAAAAACAGGGGCGCCACCAATCAGCCCCAGCATTTT.

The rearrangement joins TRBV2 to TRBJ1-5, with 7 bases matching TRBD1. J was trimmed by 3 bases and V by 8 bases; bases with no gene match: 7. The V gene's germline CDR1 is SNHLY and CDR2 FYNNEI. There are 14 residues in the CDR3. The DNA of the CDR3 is TGTGCCAGCGGGGACAGCTCTTCCAATCAGCCCCAGCATTTT. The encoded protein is CASGDSSSNQPQHF.